This is a list of T cell receptor beta chains from one sample in a study of CD8 T cells in Susac syndrome. TCRdb re-called the immunoSEQ multiplex PCR reads through MiXCR, storing one row per CDR3 protein. This sample carries roughly 110,000 distinct CDR3 sequences, 94% of them seen once, and the ten largest clones take 0.41%. Sequencing used CD8+ T cells from PBMCs. The receptors were sampled from a human donor with Susac syndrome. CDR3s include the opening cysteine and the closing phenylalanine or tryptophan. Each record gives: D gene, clone size, J gene, V gene, CDR3 DNA, CDR3 protein. A D gene is named only where the DNA matches it firmly. Size values are once, few and many counts, or a class for expanded clones, and some rows have none.

d_call: .
clone_size: .
j_call: TRBJ1-2
v_call: TRBV14
cdr3_nt: TGTGCCAGCAGCCCCGGGACACCCGGGAGTGGCTACACCTTC
cdr3_aa: CASSPGTPGSGYTF

d_call: TRBD1
clone_size: .
j_call: TRBJ2-1
v_call: TRBV9
cdr3_nt: TGTGCCAGCAGCGAACAGGGGAATTCCTACAATGAGCAGTTCTTC
cdr3_aa: CASSEQGNSYNEQFF

d_call: TRBD1
clone_size: .
j_call: TRBJ2-3
v_call: TRBV7-9
cdr3_nt: TGTGCCAGCAGCTCGGGGACAGGGAGGACAGATACGCAGTATTTT
cdr3_aa: CASSSGTGRTDTQYF

d_call: .
clone_size: .
j_call: TRBJ2-2
v_call: TRBV12-5
cdr3_nt: TGTGCTAGTTTGCAGGCAACGAACACCGGGGAGCTGTTTTTT
cdr3_aa: CASLQATNTGELFF

d_call: TRBD1
clone_size: .
j_call: TRBJ2-7
v_call: TRBV5-6
cdr3_nt: TGTGCCAGCAGACGAGCCGGGACAGCTGCCTACGAGCAGTACTTC
cdr3_aa: CASRRAGTAAYEQYF

d_call: .
clone_size: few
j_call: TRBJ2-1
v_call: TRBV12-5
cdr3_nt: TGTGCTAGTGGTTTGGGGGATTCCTACAATGAGCAGTTCTTC
cdr3_aa: CASGLGDSYNEQFF

d_call: .
clone_size: .
j_call: TRBJ2-7
v_call: TRBV20-1
cdr3_nt: TGCAGTGCTAGAGACTCGCAGGCCTACGAGCAGTACTTC
cdr3_aa: CSARDSQAYEQYF

d_call: .
clone_size: .
j_call: TRBJ1-6
v_call: TRBV3-1
cdr3_nt: TGTGCCAGCAGCCAAGATACCGGGACGAGATTTCCCCTCCACTTT
cdr3_aa: CASSQDTGTRFPLHF

d_call: .
clone_size: .
j_call: TRBJ1-6
v_call: TRBV27
cdr3_nt: TGTGCCAGCAGTTTACAGACTTATAATTCACCCCTCCACTTT
cdr3_aa: CASSLQTYNSPLHF

d_call: TRBD1
clone_size: .
j_call: TRBJ2-7
v_call: TRBV9
cdr3_nt: TGTGCCAGCAGCGTAAAGGGGACGCCGGGACAGAACTACGAGCAGTACTTC
cdr3_aa: CASSVKGTPGQNYEQYF

d_call: .
clone_size: .
j_call: TRBJ1-6
v_call: TRBV18
cdr3_nt: TGTGCCAGCTCACCACCGGGACGCCTGAATTCACCCCTCCACTTT
cdr3_aa: CASSPPGRLNSPLHF

d_call: .
clone_size: .
j_call: TRBJ1-1
v_call: TRBV25-1
cdr3_nt: TGTGCCAGCAAGGGGAGGGACTACACTGAAGCTTTCTTT
cdr3_aa: CASKGRDYTEAFF

d_call: TRBD1
clone_size: .
j_call: TRBJ1-2
v_call: TRBV29-1
cdr3_nt: TGCAGCGTTGAAGATCGGGGGACAGGGACCAACTATGGCTACACCTTC
cdr3_aa: CSVEDRGTGTNYGYTF

d_call: .
clone_size: few
j_call: TRBJ2-1
v_call: TRBV13
cdr3_nt: TGTGCCAGCAGCTGGACCGGAGGAAATGAGCAGTTCTTC
cdr3_aa: CASSWTGGNEQFF

d_call: .
clone_size: .
j_call: TRBJ2-7
v_call: TRBV11-2
cdr3_nt: TGTGCCAGCAGCTTAGATGCCAGCTTGGGTTTCCGGGGGCCTTCCTACGAGCAGTACTTC
cdr3_aa: CASSLDASLGFRGPSYEQYF

d_call: .
clone_size: .
j_call: TRBJ2-1
v_call: TRBV9
cdr3_nt: TGTGCCAGCAGTCCGTCCGGGCCCAGCTCCTACAATGAGCAGTTCTTC
cdr3_aa: CASSPSGPSSYNEQFF

d_call: .
clone_size: .
j_call: TRBJ1-5
v_call: TRBV15
cdr3_nt: TGTGCCACCAGCAGAGATCGGGGGGCGAGTGAGCCCCAGCATTTT
cdr3_aa: CATSRDRGASEPQHF

d_call: TRBD1
clone_size: .
j_call: TRBJ1-2
v_call: TRBV5-5
cdr3_nt: TGTGCCAGCAGCTTGACCCAGGGACAGAACTATGGCTACACCTTC
cdr3_aa: CASSLTQGQNYGYTF

d_call: .
clone_size: .
j_call: TRBJ2-5
v_call: TRBV20-1
cdr3_nt: TGCAGTCAGAGGGGCGCGCCGGGGGAGACCCAGTACTTC
cdr3_aa: CSQRGAPGETQYF

d_call: .
clone_size: once
j_call: TRBJ2-3
v_call: TRBV13
cdr3_nt: TGTGCCAGCAGCGCCACAGGCGATACGCAGTATTTT
cdr3_aa: CASSATGDTQYF

d_call: .
clone_size: .
j_call: TRBJ2-2
v_call: TRBV9
cdr3_nt: TGTGCCAGCAGCGTAGGAGGGACGTCCGGGGAGCTGTTTTTT
cdr3_aa: CASSVGGTSGELFF

d_call: .
clone_size: .
j_call: TRBJ2-3
v_call: TRBV7-9
cdr3_nt: TGTGCCAGCAGCCTCAAAGGGGCCCAAAGCACAGATACGCAGTATTTT
cdr3_aa: CASSLKGAQSTDTQYF

d_call: .
clone_size: .
j_call: TRBJ2-7
v_call: TRBV29-1
cdr3_nt: TGCAGCGTTCTCTCGACCGAAGCCTACGAGCAGTACTTC
cdr3_aa: CSVLSTEAYEQYF

d_call: .
clone_size: .
j_call: TRBJ2-7
v_call: TRBV12-3/TRBV12-4
cdr3_nt: TGTGCCAGCAGTTTGGCGGGCTCCTACGAGCAGTACTTC
cdr3_aa: CASSLAGSYEQYF

d_call: .
clone_size: .
j_call: TRBJ2-1
v_call: TRBV2
cdr3_nt: TGTGCCAGCACCCCCGAAGGAGAAAGATACATTGAGCAGTTCTTC
cdr3_aa: CASTPEGERYIEQFF

d_call: .
clone_size: .
j_call: TRBJ2-1
v_call: TRBV7-8
cdr3_nt: TGTGCCAGCAGCTCCGGGGGGCCTTACAATGAGCAGTTCTTC
cdr3_aa: CASSSGGPYNEQFF

d_call: .
clone_size: once
j_call: TRBJ2-4
v_call: TRBV29-1
cdr3_nt: TGCAGCGTTGGGGCCAAAAACATTCAGTACTTC
cdr3_aa: CSVGAKNIQYF

d_call: .
clone_size: .
j_call: TRBJ2-1
v_call: TRBV29-1
cdr3_nt: TGCAGCGTTGAAGGCAGGGATGCCAGCTCCTACAATGAGCAGTTCTTC
cdr3_aa: CSVEGRDASSYNEQFF

d_call: .
clone_size: .
j_call: TRBJ2-3
v_call: TRBV6-2/TRBV6-3
cdr3_nt: TGTGCCAGCAGTTACTCGACCCTTCGCACAGATACGCAGTATTTT
cdr3_aa: CASSYSTLRTDTQYF

d_call: TRBD2
clone_size: .
j_call: TRBJ2-3
v_call: TRBV7-3
cdr3_nt: TGTGCCAGCAGCTTATTCTCTAGCGGAGGCACAGATACGCAGTATTTT
cdr3_aa: CASSLFSSGGTDTQYF

d_call: TRBD2
clone_size: .
j_call: TRBJ2-3
v_call: TRBV7-8
cdr3_nt: TGTGCCAGCAGCTTAGGACTAGCGGGGGGGGACACAGATACGCAGTATTTT
cdr3_aa: CASSLGLAGGDTDTQYF

d_call: .
clone_size: .
j_call: TRBJ2-7
v_call: TRBV4-1
cdr3_nt: TGCGCCAGCAGCCCCCCGGACGACGAGCAGTACTTC
cdr3_aa: CASSPPDDEQYF

d_call: TRBD2
clone_size: .
j_call: TRBJ2-5
v_call: TRBV6-5
cdr3_nt: TGTGCCAGCAGTTACTATAAACCCGTGGCTAGCGGGGAGGAGACCCAGTACTTC
cdr3_aa: CASSYYKPVASGEETQYF

d_call: .
clone_size: .
j_call: TRBJ1-2
v_call: TRBV25-1
cdr3_nt: TGTGCCAGCAGTCCAGAACCGAGGGGCTATGGCTACACCTTC
cdr3_aa: CASSPEPRGYGYTF

d_call: TRBD1
clone_size: once
j_call: TRBJ2-7
v_call: TRBV7-9
cdr3_nt: TGTGCCAGCAGCTGGGACAGGGGCTACGAGCAGTACTTC
cdr3_aa: CASSWDRGYEQYF

d_call: .
clone_size: .
j_call: TRBJ2-5
v_call: TRBV5-6
cdr3_nt: TGTGCCAGCAGCTTGGTTGACCGCGTGGGGGAGACCCAGTACTTC
cdr3_aa: CASSLVDRVGETQYF

d_call: .
clone_size: .
j_call: TRBJ2-4
v_call: TRBV12-3/TRBV12-4
cdr3_nt: TGTGCCAGCAGTTTCTGGGGGAGACTAGCCAAAAACATTCAGTACTTC
cdr3_aa: CASSFWGRLAKNIQYF

d_call: TRBD1
clone_size: .
j_call: TRBJ2-7
v_call: TRBV6-4
cdr3_nt: TGTGCCAGCAGTGACTTGCCAACCGGGACAGGGCACTACGAGCAGTACTTC
cdr3_aa: CASSDLPTGTGHYEQYF

d_call: .
clone_size: .
j_call: TRBJ1-4
v_call: TRBV12-3/TRBV12-4
cdr3_nt: TGTGCCAGCAGTTTAGCTGGGGGGCTAAATGAAAAACTGTTTTTT
cdr3_aa: CASSLAGGLNEKLFF

d_call: .
clone_size: once
j_call: TRBJ2-5
v_call: TRBV11-2
cdr3_nt: TGTGCCAGCGCCCGCTGGGGTAATAAGGAGACCCAGTACTTC
cdr3_aa: CASARWGNKETQYF

d_call: TRBD1
clone_size: .
j_call: TRBJ2-5
v_call: TRBV2
cdr3_nt: TGTGCCACAGGGGGACAGGGATTTGGAATATTGAGGGAGACCCAGTACTTC
cdr3_aa: CATGGQGFGILRETQYF

d_call: .
clone_size: .
j_call: TRBJ1-1
v_call: TRBV9
cdr3_nt: TGTGCCAGCAGCCCGGGGGGGAGGGGAGGGTTCGGTGAAGCTTTCTTT
cdr3_aa: CASSPGGRGGFGEAFF

d_call: TRBD1
clone_size: .
j_call: TRBJ2-1
v_call: TRBV20-1
cdr3_nt: TGCAGTGCAAACCGGGACAGGGGTCCCTACAATGAGCAGTTCTTC
cdr3_aa: CSANRDRGPYNEQFF

d_call: .
clone_size: .
j_call: TRBJ2-3
v_call: TRBV2
cdr3_nt: TGTGCCCGAGGGGGCGGGGACACAGATACGCAGTATTTT
cdr3_aa: CARGGGDTDTQYF

d_call: .
clone_size: .
j_call: TRBJ2-1
v_call: TRBV6-1
cdr3_nt: TGTGCCAGCAAACAGGGTGAAGCCAATGAGCAGTTCTTC
cdr3_aa: CASKQGEANEQFF

d_call: .
clone_size: .
j_call: TRBJ2-7
v_call: TRBV5-1
cdr3_nt: TGCGCCAGCAGCCCCCGGGACACATATTCCTACGAGCAGTACTTC
cdr3_aa: CASSPRDTYSYEQYF

d_call: .
clone_size: .
j_call: TRBJ2-7
v_call: TRBV11-2
cdr3_nt: TGTGCCAGCAGCTTAGAAGTAGGATACTACGAGCAGTACTTC
cdr3_aa: CASSLEVGYYEQYF

d_call: .
clone_size: .
j_call: TRBJ2-1
v_call: TRBV7-3
cdr3_nt: TGTGCCAGCAGCTTCCCCCCTAGCAATGAGCAGTTCTTC
cdr3_aa: CASSFPPSNEQFF

d_call: TRBD2
clone_size: .
j_call: TRBJ2-3
v_call: TRBV5-1
cdr3_nt: TGCGCCAGCAGCCAAGCGGGGGTCTCTGATACGCAGTATTTT
cdr3_aa: CASSQAGVSDTQYF

d_call: .
clone_size: .
j_call: TRBJ1-2
v_call: TRBV11-2
cdr3_nt: TGTGCCAGCAGCCCCGAGGGACTCGACTATGGCTACACCTTC
cdr3_aa: CASSPEGLDYGYTF

d_call: TRBD2
clone_size: .
j_call: TRBJ2-1
v_call: TRBV7-2
cdr3_nt: TGTGCCAGCAGCTTAGAAGCGGGGTCCTCCAATGAGCAGTTCTTC
cdr3_aa: CASSLEAGSSNEQFF